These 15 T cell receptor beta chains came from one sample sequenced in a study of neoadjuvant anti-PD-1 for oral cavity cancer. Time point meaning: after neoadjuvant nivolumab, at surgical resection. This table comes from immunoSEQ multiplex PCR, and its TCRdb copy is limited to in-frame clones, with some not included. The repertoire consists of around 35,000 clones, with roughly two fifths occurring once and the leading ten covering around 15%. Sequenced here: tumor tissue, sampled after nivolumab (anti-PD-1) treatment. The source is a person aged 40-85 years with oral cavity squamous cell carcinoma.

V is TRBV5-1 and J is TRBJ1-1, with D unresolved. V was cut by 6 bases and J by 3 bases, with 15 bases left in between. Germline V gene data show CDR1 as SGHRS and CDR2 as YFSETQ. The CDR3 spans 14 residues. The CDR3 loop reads CASKIGDIYTEAFF. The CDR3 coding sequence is TGCGCCAGCAAAATAGGAGACATATACACTGAAGCTTTCTTT.

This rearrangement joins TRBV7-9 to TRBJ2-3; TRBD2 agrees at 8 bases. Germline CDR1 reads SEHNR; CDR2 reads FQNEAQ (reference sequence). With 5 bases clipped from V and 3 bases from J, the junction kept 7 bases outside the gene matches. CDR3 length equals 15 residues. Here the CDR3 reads CASSPASGRTDTQYF. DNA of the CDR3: TGTGCCAGCAGCCCGGCGAGCGGGAGAACAGATACGCAGTATTTT.

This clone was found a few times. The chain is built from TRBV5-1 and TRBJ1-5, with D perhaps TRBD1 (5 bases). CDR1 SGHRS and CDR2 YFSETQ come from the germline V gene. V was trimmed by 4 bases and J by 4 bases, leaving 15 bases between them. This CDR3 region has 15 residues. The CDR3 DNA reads TGCGCCAGCAGCCCGGAGGCGGGGGTTAATCAGCCCCAGCATTTT. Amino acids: CASSPEAGVNQPQHF.

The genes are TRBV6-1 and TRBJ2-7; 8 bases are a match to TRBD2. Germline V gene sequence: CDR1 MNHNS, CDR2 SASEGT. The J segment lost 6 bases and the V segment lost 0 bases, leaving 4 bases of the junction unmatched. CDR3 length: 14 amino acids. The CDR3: CASSEARGGFEQYF. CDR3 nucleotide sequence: TGTGCCAGCAGTGAAGCTCGGGGGGGCTTCGAGCAGTACTTC.

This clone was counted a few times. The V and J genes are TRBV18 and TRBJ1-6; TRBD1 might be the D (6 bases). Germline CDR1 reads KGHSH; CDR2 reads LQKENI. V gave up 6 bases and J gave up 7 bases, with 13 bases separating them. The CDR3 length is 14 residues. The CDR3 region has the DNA TGTGCCAGCTCGCGGGAAGACAGGAATTCACCCCTCCACTTT. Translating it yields CASSREDRNSPLHF.

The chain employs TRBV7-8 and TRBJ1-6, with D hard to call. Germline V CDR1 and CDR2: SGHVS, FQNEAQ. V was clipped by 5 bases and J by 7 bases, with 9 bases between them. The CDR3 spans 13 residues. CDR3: CASSPGNNSPLHF. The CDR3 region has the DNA TGTGCCAGCAGCCCCGGAAACAATTCACCCCTCCACTTT.

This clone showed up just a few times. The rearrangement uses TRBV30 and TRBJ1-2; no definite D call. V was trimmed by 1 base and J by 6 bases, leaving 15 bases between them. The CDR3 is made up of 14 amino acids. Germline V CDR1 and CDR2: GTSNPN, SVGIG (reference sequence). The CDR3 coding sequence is TGTGCCTGGAGTGGGGGAGTCAGGCATAATGGCTACACCTTC. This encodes CAWSGGVRHNGYTF.

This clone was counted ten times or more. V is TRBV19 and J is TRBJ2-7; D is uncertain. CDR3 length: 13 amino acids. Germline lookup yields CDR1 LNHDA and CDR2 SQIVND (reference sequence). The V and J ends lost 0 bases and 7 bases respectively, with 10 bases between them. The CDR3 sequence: CASSIDRLKEQYF. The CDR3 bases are TGTGCCAGTAGTATAGATCGCCTTAAGGAGCAGTACTTC.

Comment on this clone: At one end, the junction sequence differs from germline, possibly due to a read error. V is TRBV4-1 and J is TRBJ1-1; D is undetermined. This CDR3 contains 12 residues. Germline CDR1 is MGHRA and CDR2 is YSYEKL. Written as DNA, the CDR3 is TGTGCCAGCAGCCTGACGAACACTGAAGCTTTCTTT. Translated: CASSLTNTEAFF.

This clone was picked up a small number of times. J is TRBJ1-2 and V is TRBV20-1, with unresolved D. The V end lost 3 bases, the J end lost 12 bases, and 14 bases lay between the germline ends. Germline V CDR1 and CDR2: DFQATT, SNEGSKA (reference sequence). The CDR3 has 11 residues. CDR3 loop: CSARGGSENTF. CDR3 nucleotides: TGCAGTGCTAGGGGTGGGTCGGAGAACACCTTC.

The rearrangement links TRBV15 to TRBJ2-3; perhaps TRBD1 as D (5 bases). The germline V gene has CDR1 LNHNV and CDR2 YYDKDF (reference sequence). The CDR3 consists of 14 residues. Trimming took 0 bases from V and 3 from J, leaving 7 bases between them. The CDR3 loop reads CATSRDQGTDTQYF. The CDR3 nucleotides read TGTGCCACCAGCAGAGATCAGGGAACAGATACGCAGTATTTT.

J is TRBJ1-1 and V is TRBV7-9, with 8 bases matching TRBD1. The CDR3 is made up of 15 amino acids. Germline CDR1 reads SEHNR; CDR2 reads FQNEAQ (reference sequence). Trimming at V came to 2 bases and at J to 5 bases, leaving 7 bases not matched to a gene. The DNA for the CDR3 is TGTGCCAGCAGCTTATCAGGGGGCGCGAGGACTGAAGCTTTCTTT. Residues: CASSLSGGARTEAFF.

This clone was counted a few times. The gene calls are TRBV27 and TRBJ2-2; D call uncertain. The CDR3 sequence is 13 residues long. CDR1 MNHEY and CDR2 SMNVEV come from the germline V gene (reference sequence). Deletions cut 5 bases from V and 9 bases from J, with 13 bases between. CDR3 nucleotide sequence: TGTGCCAGCAGTGTTAGGTATAGTAGGGAGCTGTTTTTT. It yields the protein CASSVRYSRELFF.

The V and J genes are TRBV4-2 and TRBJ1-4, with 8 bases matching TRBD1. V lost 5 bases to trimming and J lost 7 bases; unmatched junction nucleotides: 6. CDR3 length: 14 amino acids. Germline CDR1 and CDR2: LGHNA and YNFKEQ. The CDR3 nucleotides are TGTGCCAGCAGCTCTCGCGGGACAGGTGAAAAACTGTTTTTT. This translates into CASSSRGTGEKLFF.

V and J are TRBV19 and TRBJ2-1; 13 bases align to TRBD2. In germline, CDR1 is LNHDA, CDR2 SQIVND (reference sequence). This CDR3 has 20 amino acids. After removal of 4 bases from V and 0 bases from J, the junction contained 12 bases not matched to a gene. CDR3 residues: CASSKVFGTSGDLSYNEQFF. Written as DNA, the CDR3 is TGTGCCAGTAGTAAAGTCTTCGGGACTAGCGGGGACCTCTCCTACAATGAGCAGTTCTTC.